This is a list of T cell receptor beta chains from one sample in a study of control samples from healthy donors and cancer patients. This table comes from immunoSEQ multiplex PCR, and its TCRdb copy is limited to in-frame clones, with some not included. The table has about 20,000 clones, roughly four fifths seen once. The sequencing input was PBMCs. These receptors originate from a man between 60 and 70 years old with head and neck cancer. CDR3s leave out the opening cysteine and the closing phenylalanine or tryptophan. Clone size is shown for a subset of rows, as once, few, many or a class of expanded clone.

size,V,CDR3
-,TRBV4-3,ASSQGTGATDTQY
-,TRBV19,ASSLYGGPYEQY
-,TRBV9,ASSGSPSWTGDSGANVLT
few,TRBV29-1,SVGGLAGYNEQF
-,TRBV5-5,ASFRRGGGYGYT
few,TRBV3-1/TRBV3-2,ASSQDRGGGKLF
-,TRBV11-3,ASSLGLGGGGSAYEQY
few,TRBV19,ASSIGAGRISGQPQH
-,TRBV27,ASSLFPPTATTNEKLF
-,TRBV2,ASRPREEGELF
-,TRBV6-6,ASTRESNQPQH
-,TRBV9,ASSVTGLAGSSQF
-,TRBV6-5,ASSQGGNNSPLH
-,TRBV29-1,SVEGDRGLSTGELF
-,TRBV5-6,ASSRDRGISPLH
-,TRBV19,ASSTEGIPFYNSPLH
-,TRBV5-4,ASSWGGYEQY
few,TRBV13,ASSLFDRSPLH
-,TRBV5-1,ASTRGLASGTTDTQY
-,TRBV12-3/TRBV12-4,ATANRVATEAF
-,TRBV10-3,AISYTGTGQNEQF
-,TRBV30,ASGAGEQPQH
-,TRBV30,AWSASRSGNTIY
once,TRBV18,ASSPQYLSDKNYGYT
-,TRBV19,ASLGEPSYEQY
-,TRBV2,ASSDAGSYEQY
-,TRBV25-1,ASSDRAGQSYEQY
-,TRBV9,ASSDYPTDTQY
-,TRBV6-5,ASSRGFRRNSPLH
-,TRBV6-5,ASSRDRTNNQPQH
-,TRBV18,ASSNGINTGELF
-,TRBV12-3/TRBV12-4,ASSLTGNYGYT
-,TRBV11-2,ASSPRAGAGNTIY
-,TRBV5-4,ASSRLAPESEQY
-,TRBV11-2,ASRMETGISGNTIY
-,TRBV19,ASSLSSNQPQH
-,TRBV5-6,ASSLDNGRYGYT
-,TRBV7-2,ASSLDRVKST
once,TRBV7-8,ASSTRVSGGERNTQY
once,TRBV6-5,ASTGASYQPQH
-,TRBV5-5,ASSLQVNYEQY
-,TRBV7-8,ASSLVRRGQGYT
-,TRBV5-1,ASSLRAGPSGTEAF
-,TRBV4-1,ASSQDRHNEQF
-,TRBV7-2,ASSPVNSGNTIY
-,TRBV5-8,ASTLGGTGQEKLF
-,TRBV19,ASSIGRPYGYT
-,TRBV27,ASSFRPGERGPYEQY
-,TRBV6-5,ASSYSQGRYEQY
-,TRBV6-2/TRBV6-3,ASSYSPGGQETQY
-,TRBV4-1,ASGPTNYNSPLH
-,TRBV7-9,ASSPDRGYYEQY